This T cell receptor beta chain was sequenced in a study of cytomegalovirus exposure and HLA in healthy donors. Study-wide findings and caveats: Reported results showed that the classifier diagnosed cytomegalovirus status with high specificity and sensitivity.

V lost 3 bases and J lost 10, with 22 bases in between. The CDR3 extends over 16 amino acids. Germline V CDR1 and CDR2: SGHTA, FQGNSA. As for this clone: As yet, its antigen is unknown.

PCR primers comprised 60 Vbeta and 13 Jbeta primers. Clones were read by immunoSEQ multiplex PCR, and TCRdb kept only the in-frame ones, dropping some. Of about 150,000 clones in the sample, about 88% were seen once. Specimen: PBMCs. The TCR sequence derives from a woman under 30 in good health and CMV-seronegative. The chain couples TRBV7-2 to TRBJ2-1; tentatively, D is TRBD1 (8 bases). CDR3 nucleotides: TGTGCCAGCAGCTTCGGGAGGAGCAGGGGGCGTGGCGAGCAGTTCTTC. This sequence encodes CASSFGRSRGRGEQFF.